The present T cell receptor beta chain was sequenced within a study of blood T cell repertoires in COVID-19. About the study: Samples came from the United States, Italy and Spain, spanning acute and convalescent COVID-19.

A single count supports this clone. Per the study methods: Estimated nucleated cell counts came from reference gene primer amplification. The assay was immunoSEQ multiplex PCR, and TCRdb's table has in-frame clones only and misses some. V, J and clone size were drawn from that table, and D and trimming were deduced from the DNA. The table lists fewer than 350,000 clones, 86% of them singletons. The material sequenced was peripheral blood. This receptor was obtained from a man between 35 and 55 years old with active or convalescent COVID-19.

The CDR3 bases are TGTGCCAGCTCACCACCGGGGACAGGGGGTTCATCCCTGGGGTATGAGCAGTTCTTC. Protein product: CASSPPGTGGSSLGYEQFF. The genes are TRBV18 and TRBJ2-1; 11 bases align to TRBD1. The CDR3 length is 19 residues. V lost 0 bases, J lost 8 bases, and 15 bases stayed unmatched. Germline V lookup: CDR1 KGHSH, CDR2 LQKENI.